Here is one T cell receptor beta chain with its context. Its antigen is currently unknown. The sample comes from a study of T-cell memory formation after mild COVID-19. TCRdb called the 5' RACE reads again in MiXCR, with one record for every CDR3 protein. The sample lists some 100,000 distinct CDR3 sequences, more than 9.5% occurring once. General study results and limits: Contracting CD4+ clones were located mainly in CM and EM, and CD8+ clones in EMRA.

Per germline, CDR1 SGHAT and CDR2 FQNNGV. Deletions cut 0 bases from V and 2 bases from J, with 8 bases between. This CDR3 comprises 14 residues. This TCR came from a man aged 18 to 29 who had mild COVID-19 (a few samples of this study predate the infection). Cell type and time point are not known. The specimen was PBMCs or a T cell subset sorted from them (not recorded which). The genes are TRBV11-2 and TRBJ2-7; D is unclear. The CDR3 bases are TGTGCCAGCAGCTTAGATCCTGGCCCCTACGAGCAGTACTTC. Translating it yields CASSLDPGPYEQYF.